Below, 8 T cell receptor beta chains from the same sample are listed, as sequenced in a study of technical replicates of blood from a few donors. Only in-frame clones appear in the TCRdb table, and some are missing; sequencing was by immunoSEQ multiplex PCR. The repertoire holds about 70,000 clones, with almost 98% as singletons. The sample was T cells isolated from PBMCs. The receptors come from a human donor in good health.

Here the CDR3 reads CASSLTGHGNTIYF. The DNA of the CDR3 is TGTGCCAGCAGTTTGACAGGGCATGGAAACACCATATATTTT. V is TRBV28 and J is TRBJ1-3; 7 bases are shared with TRBD1. J lost 3 bases, V lost 3 bases, and 2 bases had no gene match. There are 14 residues in the CDR3. Germline V CDR1 and CDR2: MDHEN, SYDVKM.

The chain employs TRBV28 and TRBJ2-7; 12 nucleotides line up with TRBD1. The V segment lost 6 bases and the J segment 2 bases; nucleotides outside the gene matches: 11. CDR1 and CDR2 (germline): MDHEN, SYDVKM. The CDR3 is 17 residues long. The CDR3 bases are TGTGCCAGCAGCCCTTTCCCGGGACAGGGGGCTACCTACGAGCAGTACTTC. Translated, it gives CASSPFPGQGATYEQYF.

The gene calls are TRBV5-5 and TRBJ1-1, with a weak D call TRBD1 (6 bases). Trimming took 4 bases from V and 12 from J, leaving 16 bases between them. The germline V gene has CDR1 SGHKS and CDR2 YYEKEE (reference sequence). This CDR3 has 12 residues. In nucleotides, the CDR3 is TGTGCCAGCAGCCGGAACGACAGGCCCTCTTTCTTT. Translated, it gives CASSRNDRPSFF.

CDR3 sequence: CSVPTGYNEQFF. The CDR3 DNA sequence: TGCAGCGTCCCTACAGGTTACAATGAGCAGTTCTTC. The gene calls are TRBV29-1 and TRBJ2-1; D is perhaps TRBD1 (5 bases). Trimming took off 6 bases at V and 4 bases at J, with 10 bases between the two ends. This CDR3 region has 12 residues. Germline-derived CDR1 and CDR2 are SQVTM and ANQGSEA.

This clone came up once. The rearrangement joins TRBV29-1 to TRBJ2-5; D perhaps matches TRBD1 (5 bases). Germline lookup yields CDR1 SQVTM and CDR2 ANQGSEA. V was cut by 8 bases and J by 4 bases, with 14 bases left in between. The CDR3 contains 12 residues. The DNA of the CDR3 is TGCAGCTCGGGCAGGGCCGGAGAGACCCAGTACTTC. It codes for CSSGRAGETQYF.

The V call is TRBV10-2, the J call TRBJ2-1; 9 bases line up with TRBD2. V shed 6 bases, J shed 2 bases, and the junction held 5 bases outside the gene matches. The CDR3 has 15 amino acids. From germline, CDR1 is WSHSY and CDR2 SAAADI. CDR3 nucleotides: TGCGCCAGCAGAATTAGCGGGAGTCCCTACAATGAGCAGTTCTTC. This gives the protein CASRISGSPYNEQFF.

CDR3 in amino acids: CASSYPGVYEQYF. For the CDR3, the DNA is TGCGCCAGCAGCTACCCAGGGGTCTACGAGCAGTACTTC. The chain has TRBV5-1 and TRBJ2-7; D is possibly TRBD1 (6 bases). Between the trimmed V and J ends, which lost 3 bases and 3 bases, there was a span of 10 bases. In germline, CDR1 is SGHRS, CDR2 YFSETQ. The CDR3 loop spans 13 amino acids.

The CDR3 bases are TGTGCCAGCAGCTTGACGGCAGGGACTGGAAACACCATATATTTT. Amino acid sequence: CASSLTAGTGNTIYF. This sequence joins TRBV5-8 and TRBJ1-3, with D possibly TRBD1 on 5 matching bases. Germline V gives CDR1 SGHTS, CDR2 YDEGEE. The CDR3 is 15 residues long. V was pared by 1 base and J by 2 bases, with 10 bases between.